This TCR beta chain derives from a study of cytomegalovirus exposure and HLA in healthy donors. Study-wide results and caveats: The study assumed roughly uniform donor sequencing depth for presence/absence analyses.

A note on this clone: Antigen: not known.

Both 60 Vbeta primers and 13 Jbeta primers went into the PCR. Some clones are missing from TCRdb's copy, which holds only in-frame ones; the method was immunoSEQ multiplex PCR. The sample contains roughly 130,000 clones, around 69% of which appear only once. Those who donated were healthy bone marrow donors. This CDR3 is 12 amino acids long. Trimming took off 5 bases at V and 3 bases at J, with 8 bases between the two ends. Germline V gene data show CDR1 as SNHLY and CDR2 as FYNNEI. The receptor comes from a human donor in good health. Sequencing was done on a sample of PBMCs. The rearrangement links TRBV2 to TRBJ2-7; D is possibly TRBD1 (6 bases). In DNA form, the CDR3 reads TGTGCCAGCAGTCGGGACATCTACGAGCAGTACTTC. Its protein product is CASSRDIYEQYF.